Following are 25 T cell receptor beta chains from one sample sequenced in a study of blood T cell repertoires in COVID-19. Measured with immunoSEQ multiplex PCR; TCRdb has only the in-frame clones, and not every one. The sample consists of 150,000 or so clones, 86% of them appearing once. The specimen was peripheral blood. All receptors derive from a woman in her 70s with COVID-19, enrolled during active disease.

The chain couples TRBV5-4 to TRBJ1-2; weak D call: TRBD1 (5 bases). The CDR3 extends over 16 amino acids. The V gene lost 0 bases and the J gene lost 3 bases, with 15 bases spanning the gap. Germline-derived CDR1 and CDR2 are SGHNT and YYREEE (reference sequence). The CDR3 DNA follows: TGTGCCAGCAGCTTGGGACGGACCCTAGGGGACTATGGCTACACCTTC. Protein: CASSLGRTLGDYGYTF.

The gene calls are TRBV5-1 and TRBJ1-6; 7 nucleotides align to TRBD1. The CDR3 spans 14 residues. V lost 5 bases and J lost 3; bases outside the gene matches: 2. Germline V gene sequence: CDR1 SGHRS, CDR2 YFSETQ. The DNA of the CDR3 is TGCGCCAGCAGTCGGGACAGCTATAATTCACCCCTCCACTTT. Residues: CASSRDSYNSPLHF.

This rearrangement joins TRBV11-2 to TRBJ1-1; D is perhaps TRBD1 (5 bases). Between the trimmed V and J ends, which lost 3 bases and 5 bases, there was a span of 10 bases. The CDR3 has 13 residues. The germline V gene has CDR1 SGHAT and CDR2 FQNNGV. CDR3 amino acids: CASSFGGGTEAFF. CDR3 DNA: TGTGCCAGCAGCTTCGGGGGAGGGACTGAAGCTTTCTTT.

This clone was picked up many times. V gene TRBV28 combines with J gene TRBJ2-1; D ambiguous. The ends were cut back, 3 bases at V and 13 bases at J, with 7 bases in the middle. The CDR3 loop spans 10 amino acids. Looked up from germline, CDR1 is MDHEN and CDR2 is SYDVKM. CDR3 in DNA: TGTGCCAGCAGTTTTAAGAGACAGTTCTTC. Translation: CASSFKRQFF.

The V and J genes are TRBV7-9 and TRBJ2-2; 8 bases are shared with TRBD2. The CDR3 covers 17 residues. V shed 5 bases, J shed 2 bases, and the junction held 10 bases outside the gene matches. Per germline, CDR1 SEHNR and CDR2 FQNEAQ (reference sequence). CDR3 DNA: TGTGCCAGCAGCCCGCCCGGGGGGGGCCATAACACCGGGGAGCTGTTTTTT. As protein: CASSPPGGGHNTGELFF. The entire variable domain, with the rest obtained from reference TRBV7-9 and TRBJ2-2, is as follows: DTGVSQNPRHKITKRGQNVTFRCDPISEHNRLYWYRQTLGQGPEFLTYFQNEAQLEKSRLLSDRFSAERPKGSFSTLEIQRTEQGDSAMYLCASSPPGGGHNTGELFFGEGSRLTVL.

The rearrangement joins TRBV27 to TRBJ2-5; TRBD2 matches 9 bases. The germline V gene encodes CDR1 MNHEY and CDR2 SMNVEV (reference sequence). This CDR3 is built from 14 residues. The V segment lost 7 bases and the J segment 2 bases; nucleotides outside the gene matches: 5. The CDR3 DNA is TGTGCCAGCACGACGCGGGGGGGTCAAGAGACCCAGTACTTC. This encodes CASTTRGGQETQYF.

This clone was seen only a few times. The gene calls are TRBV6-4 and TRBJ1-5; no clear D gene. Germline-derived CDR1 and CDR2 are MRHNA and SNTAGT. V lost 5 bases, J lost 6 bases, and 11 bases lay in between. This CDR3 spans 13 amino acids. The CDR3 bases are TGTGCCAGCAGTTCCCAGGCAGGTCAGCCCCAGCATTTT. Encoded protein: CASSSQAGQPQHF.

CDR3 bases: TGTGCCAGCAGTGACCTTTGGCAGGGGGGAGCTTTCTTT. It yields the protein CASSDLWQGGAFF. The V gene is TRBV6-1, the J gene TRBJ1-1, with TRBD1 matching 7 bases. The CDR3 totals 13 residues. CDR1 and CDR2 from the germline V gene are MNHNS and SASEGT. The trim removed 3 bases at V and 10 bases at J, leaving 8 bases unmatched.

The CDR3 DNA is TGTGCCAGTAGTACCGGACGCGGGGAGACCCAGTACTTC. This encodes CASSTGRGETQYF. The genes are TRBV19 and TRBJ2-5, with D possibly being TRBD2 (5 bases). The germline gives CDR1 LNHDA, CDR2 SQIVND (reference sequence). CDR3 size: 13 residues. Trimming took off 4 bases at V and 5 bases at J, with 11 bases between the two ends.

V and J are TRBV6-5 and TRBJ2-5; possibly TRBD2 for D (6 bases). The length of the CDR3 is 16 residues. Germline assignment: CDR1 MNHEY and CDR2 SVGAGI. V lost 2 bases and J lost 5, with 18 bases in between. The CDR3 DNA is TGTGCCAGCAGTTACAGGGCGGGGACCCAGCAGGAGACCCAGTACTTC. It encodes CASSYRAGTQQETQYF.

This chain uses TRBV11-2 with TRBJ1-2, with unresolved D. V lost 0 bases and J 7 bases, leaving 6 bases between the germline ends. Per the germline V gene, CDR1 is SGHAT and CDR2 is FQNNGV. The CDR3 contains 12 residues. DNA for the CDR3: TGTGCCAGCAGCTTAGAGGCCACTGGCTACACCTTC. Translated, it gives CASSLEATGYTF.

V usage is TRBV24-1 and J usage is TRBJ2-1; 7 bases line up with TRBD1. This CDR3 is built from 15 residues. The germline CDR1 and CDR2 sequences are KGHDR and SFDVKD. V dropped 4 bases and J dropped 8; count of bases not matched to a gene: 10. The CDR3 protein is CATSDSSDRPYEQFF. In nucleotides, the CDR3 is TGTGCCACCAGTGACTCCTCGGACAGGCCTTATGAGCAGTTCTTC.

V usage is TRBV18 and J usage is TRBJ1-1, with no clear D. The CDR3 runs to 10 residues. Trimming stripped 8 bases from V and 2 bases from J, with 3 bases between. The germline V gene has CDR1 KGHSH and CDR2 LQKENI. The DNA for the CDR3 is TGTGCCAGCCAAAACACTGAAGCTTTCTTT. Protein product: CASQNTEAFF.

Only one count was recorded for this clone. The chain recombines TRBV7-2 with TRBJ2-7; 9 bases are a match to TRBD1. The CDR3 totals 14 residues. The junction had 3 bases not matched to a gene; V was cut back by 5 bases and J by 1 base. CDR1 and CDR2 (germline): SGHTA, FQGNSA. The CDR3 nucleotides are TGTGCCAGCAGCGCACAGGGGGCTTCCTACGAGCAGTACTTC. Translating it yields CASSAQGASYEQYF.

CDR3 in amino acids: CAISPQGAGSPLHF. CDR3 DNA: TGTGCCATCAGCCCCCAGGGGGCGGGATCACCCCTCCACTTT. V usage is TRBV10-3 and J usage is TRBJ1-6; 8 bases fit TRBD1. V lost 6 bases, J lost 10 bases, and 8 bases stayed unmatched. The V gene's germline CDR1 is ENHRY and CDR2 SYGVKD. This CDR3 region has 14 residues.

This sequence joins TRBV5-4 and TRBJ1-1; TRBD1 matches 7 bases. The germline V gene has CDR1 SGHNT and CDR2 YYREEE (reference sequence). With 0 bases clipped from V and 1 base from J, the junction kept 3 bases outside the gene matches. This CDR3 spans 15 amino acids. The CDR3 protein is CASSLEGARNTEAFF. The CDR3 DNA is TGTGCCAGCAGCTTGGAGGGGGCTAGGAACACTGAAGCTTTCTTT.

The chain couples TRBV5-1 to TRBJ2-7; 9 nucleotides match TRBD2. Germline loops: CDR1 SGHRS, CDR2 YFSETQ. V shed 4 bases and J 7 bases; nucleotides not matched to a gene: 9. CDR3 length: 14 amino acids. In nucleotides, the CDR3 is TGCGCCAGCAGCGGCTTAGCGGGGGCTTGGGAGCAGTACTTC. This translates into CASSGLAGAWEQYF.

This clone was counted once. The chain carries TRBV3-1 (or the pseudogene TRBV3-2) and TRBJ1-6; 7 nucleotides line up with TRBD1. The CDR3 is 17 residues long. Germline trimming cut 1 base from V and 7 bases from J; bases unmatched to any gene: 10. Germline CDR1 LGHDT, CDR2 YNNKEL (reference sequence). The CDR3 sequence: CASSQGWPGQANSPLHF. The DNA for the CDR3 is TGTGCCAGCAGCCAAGGGTGGCCAGGACAGGCAAATTCACCCCTCCACTTT.

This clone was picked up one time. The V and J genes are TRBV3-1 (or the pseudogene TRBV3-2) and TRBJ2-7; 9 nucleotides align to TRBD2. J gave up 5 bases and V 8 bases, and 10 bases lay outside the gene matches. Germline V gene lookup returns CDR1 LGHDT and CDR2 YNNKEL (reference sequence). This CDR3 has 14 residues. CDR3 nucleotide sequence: TGTGCCAGCGTGGCTAGCGGGGCCCAACACGAGCAGTACTTC. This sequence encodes CASVASGAQHEQYF.

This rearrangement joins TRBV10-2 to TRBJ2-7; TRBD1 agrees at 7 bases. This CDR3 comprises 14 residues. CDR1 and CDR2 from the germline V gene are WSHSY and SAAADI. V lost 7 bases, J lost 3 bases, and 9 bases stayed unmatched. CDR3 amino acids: CASTSTRTGYEQYF. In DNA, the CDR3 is TGCGCCAGCACCTCCACGCGGACAGGCTACGAGCAGTACTTC.

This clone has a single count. In nucleotides, the CDR3 is TGTGCCAGCAGCCCCCTGTTAGGAGTCGAGACCCAGTACTTC. It encodes CASSPLLGVETQYF. The V and J genes are TRBV3-1 (or the pseudogene TRBV3-2) and TRBJ2-5, with D uncertain. Trimming stripped 4 bases from V and 5 bases from J, with 14 bases between. CDR3 size: 14 residues. Germline assignment: CDR1 LGHDT and CDR2 YNNKEL (reference sequence).

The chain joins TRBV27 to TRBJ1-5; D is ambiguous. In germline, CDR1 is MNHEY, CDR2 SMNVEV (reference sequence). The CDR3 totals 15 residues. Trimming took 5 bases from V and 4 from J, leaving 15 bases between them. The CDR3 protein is CASSNRGRGNQPQHF. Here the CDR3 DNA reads TGTGCCAGCAGTAACCGAGGGAGAGGTAATCAGCCCCAGCATTTT.

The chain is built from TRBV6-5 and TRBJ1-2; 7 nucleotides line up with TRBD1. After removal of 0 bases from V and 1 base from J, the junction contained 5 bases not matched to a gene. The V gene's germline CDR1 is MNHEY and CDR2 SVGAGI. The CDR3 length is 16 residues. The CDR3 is CASSYSDRDVNYGYTF. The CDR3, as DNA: TGTGCCAGCAGTTACTCCGACAGGGACGTTAACTATGGCTACACCTTC.

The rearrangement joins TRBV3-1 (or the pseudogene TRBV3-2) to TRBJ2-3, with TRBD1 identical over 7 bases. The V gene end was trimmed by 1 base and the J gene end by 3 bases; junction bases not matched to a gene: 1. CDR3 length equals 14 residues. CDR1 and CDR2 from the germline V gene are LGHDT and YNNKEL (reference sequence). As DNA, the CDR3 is TGTGCCAGCAGCCAAGGGACAGGAACAGATACGCAGTATTTT. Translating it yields CASSQGTGTDTQYF.

The CDR3 DNA sequence: TGTGCCAGCAGTGTCCCCGGGACAGGGTTCATGGGAAACACCATATATTTT. Translated, it gives CASSVPGTGFMGNTIYF. V usage is TRBV2 and J usage is TRBJ1-3; 9 bases agree with TRBD1. This CDR3 spans 17 amino acids. CDR1 is SNHLY, CDR2 FYNNEI, per germline. J gave up 4 bases and V 4 bases, and 11 bases lay outside the gene matches.